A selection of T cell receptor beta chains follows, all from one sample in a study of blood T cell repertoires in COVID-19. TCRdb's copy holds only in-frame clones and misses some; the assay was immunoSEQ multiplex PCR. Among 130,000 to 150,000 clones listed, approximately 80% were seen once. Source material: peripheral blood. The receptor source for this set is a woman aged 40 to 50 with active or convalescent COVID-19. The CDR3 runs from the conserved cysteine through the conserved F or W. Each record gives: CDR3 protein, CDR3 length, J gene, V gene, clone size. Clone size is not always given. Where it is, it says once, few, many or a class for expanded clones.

CASSLTGGNTEAFF	14	TRBJ1-1	TRBV4-2	NA
CASSLLSRLSNQPQHF	16	TRBJ1-5	TRBV28	NA
CAWDPWGVNNSPLHF	15	TRBJ1-6	TRBV30	NA
CASSHGDRVGQPQHF	15	TRBJ1-5	TRBV7-2	NA
CATSRDLTSGYSYNEQFF	18	TRBJ2-1	TRBV15	NA
CASSPPGYNSPLHF	14	TRBJ1-6	TRBV18	NA
CASSPRVGRDNYEQYF	16	TRBJ2-7	TRBV25-1	NA
CASSWGGSGNTIYF	14	TRBJ1-3	TRBV5-5	few
CASSSLDRETEAFF	14	TRBJ1-1	TRBV25-1	NA
CSAGDGNSRSTIYF	14	TRBJ1-3	TRBV29-1	NA
CASQQGGNQPQHF	13	TRBJ1-5	TRBV18	NA
CASSASGANTGELFF	15	TRBJ2-2	TRBV7-9	NA
CASNPPGAYEQYF	13	TRBJ2-7	TRBV5-1	NA
CASSRPNEKLFF	12	TRBJ1-4	TRBV5-4	NA
CAWSVRDSNQPQHF	14	TRBJ1-5	TRBV30	NA
CSASISGSTDTQYF	14	TRBJ2-3	TRBV20-1	NA
CASSQTGGRTGELFF	15	TRBJ2-2	TRBV3-1/TRBV3-2	NA
CASSRPAGGYTF	12	TRBJ1-2	TRBV14	NA
CASSPRGGANEKLFF	15	TRBJ1-4	TRBV7-2	once
CASSPRGRDEKLFF	14	TRBJ1-4	TRBV3-1/TRBV3-2	NA
CATSDPPRAGYTF	13	TRBJ1-2	TRBV24-1	once
CASSLNGVHGTEAFF	15	TRBJ1-1	TRBV5-5	NA
CASSQDEGVAYEQYF	15	TRBJ2-7	TRBV4-3	NA
CASSLYEGAKTGELFF	16	TRBJ2-2	TRBV28	NA
CARGQGGTEAFF	12	TRBJ1-1	TRBV28	NA
CASSESPRLNTEAFF	15	TRBJ1-1	TRBV2	NA
CATGTSGGSTGELFF	15	TRBJ2-2	TRBV6-5	NA
CASSQGPRDSYEQYF	15	TRBJ2-7	TRBV3-1/TRBV3-2	NA
CAIKRLELASDTQYF	15	TRBJ2-3	TRBV10-3	NA
CASSLGQFNYGYTF	14	TRBJ1-2	TRBV5-6	NA
CASSHRGLESDGYTF	15	TRBJ1-2	TRBV25-1	NA
CAWSTQTGNYGYTF	14	TRBJ1-2	TRBV30	NA
CASSPSATGQGGQPQHF	17	TRBJ1-5	TRBV7-2	once
CSVEGGRGTDTQYF	14	TRBJ2-3	TRBV29-1	NA
CATSRVPGGHLGEKLFF	17	TRBJ1-4	TRBV15	NA
CASSLSGNSPAAAFF	15	TRBJ1-1	TRBV5-5	NA
CASSLKREVYEQYF	14	TRBJ2-7	TRBV7-2	NA
CASRKQGHYGYTF	13	TRBJ1-2	TRBV6-5	NA
CASNLRNTGELFF	13	TRBJ2-2	TRBV19	NA
CAISERGQGAQETQYF	16	TRBJ2-5	TRBV10-3	NA
CASTPGLAGGSYEQYF	16	TRBJ2-7	TRBV28	NA
CASSLPGQGTTDTQYF	16	TRBJ2-3	TRBV28	NA
CASSSGQGRFNYGYTF	16	TRBJ1-2	TRBV11-2	once
CASSESAGGLRTEAFF	16	TRBJ1-1	TRBV6-1	NA
CASSPTGGSGANVLTF	16	TRBJ2-6	TRBV27	NA
CASSFGQGPSYEQYF	15	TRBJ2-7	TRBV5-1	NA
CSVEVPRPGNEQFF	14	TRBJ2-1	TRBV29-1	NA
CASSYRGPPSPLHF	14	TRBJ1-6	TRBV7-2	once
CASSLERVGNQPQHF	15	TRBJ1-5	TRBV7-8	once
CASSPTAFRGGGDTYNEQFF	20	TRBJ2-1	TRBV27	NA
CASSPYRGMNTEAFF	15	TRBJ1-1	TRBV4-1	few
CASSQDWGTSGELFF	15	TRBJ2-2	TRBV4-2	once
CASSLGQGSLGYGYTF	16	TRBJ1-2	TRBV5-1	NA
CASSYHRDRGNGYTF	15	TRBJ1-2	TRBV6-5	NA
CATSDLGTPNQPQHF	15	TRBJ1-5	TRBV24-1	NA
CASSVTSGNNNEQFF	15	TRBJ2-1	TRBV7-2	NA
CASSLGGDYGYTF	13	TRBJ1-2	TRBV7-8	NA